The source of this TCR beta chain is a study of Graves' ophthalmopathy and Graves' hyperthyroidism. The overall study: Prior to any treatment, peripheral blood was collected at the time of initial diagnosis.

The study excluded patients with other autoimmune diseases, uncontrolled infections, pregnancy or lactation. Orbital computed tomography, thyroid ultrasound, TRAb, serum thyroxine and clinical symptoms formed the basis of diagnosis. General study results and limits: Researchers report that a 13-signature model separated ophthalmopathy from stable hyperthyroidism, posting less than 90% sensitivity and about 80% specificity.

The study amplified TCR beta CDR3 regions using RNA transcripts. RT-PCR in the first round used HTBI primers; a second-round multiplex PCR followed. TCRdb processed the multiplex PCR reads anew with MiXCR; each CDR3 protein has one entry. Of roughly 400,000 distinct CDR3 sequences listed, around 18% are singletons. Worth noting for this clonotype: Its antigen remains unidentified.

This receptor was obtained from a woman between 18 and 29 years old with Graves' ophthalmopathy. Input material: peripheral blood.

CDR3 bases: TGTGCCAGCTCACACCGGGACAGGGATCAGCCCCAGCATTTT. This codes for CASSHRDRDQPQHF. This chain connects TRBV18 to TRBJ1-5, with TRBD1 identical over 9 bases. Germline trimming cut 4 bases from V and 5 bases from J; bases unmatched to any gene: 3. The CDR3 is 14 amino acids. The V gene's germline CDR1 is KGHSH and CDR2 LQKENI.